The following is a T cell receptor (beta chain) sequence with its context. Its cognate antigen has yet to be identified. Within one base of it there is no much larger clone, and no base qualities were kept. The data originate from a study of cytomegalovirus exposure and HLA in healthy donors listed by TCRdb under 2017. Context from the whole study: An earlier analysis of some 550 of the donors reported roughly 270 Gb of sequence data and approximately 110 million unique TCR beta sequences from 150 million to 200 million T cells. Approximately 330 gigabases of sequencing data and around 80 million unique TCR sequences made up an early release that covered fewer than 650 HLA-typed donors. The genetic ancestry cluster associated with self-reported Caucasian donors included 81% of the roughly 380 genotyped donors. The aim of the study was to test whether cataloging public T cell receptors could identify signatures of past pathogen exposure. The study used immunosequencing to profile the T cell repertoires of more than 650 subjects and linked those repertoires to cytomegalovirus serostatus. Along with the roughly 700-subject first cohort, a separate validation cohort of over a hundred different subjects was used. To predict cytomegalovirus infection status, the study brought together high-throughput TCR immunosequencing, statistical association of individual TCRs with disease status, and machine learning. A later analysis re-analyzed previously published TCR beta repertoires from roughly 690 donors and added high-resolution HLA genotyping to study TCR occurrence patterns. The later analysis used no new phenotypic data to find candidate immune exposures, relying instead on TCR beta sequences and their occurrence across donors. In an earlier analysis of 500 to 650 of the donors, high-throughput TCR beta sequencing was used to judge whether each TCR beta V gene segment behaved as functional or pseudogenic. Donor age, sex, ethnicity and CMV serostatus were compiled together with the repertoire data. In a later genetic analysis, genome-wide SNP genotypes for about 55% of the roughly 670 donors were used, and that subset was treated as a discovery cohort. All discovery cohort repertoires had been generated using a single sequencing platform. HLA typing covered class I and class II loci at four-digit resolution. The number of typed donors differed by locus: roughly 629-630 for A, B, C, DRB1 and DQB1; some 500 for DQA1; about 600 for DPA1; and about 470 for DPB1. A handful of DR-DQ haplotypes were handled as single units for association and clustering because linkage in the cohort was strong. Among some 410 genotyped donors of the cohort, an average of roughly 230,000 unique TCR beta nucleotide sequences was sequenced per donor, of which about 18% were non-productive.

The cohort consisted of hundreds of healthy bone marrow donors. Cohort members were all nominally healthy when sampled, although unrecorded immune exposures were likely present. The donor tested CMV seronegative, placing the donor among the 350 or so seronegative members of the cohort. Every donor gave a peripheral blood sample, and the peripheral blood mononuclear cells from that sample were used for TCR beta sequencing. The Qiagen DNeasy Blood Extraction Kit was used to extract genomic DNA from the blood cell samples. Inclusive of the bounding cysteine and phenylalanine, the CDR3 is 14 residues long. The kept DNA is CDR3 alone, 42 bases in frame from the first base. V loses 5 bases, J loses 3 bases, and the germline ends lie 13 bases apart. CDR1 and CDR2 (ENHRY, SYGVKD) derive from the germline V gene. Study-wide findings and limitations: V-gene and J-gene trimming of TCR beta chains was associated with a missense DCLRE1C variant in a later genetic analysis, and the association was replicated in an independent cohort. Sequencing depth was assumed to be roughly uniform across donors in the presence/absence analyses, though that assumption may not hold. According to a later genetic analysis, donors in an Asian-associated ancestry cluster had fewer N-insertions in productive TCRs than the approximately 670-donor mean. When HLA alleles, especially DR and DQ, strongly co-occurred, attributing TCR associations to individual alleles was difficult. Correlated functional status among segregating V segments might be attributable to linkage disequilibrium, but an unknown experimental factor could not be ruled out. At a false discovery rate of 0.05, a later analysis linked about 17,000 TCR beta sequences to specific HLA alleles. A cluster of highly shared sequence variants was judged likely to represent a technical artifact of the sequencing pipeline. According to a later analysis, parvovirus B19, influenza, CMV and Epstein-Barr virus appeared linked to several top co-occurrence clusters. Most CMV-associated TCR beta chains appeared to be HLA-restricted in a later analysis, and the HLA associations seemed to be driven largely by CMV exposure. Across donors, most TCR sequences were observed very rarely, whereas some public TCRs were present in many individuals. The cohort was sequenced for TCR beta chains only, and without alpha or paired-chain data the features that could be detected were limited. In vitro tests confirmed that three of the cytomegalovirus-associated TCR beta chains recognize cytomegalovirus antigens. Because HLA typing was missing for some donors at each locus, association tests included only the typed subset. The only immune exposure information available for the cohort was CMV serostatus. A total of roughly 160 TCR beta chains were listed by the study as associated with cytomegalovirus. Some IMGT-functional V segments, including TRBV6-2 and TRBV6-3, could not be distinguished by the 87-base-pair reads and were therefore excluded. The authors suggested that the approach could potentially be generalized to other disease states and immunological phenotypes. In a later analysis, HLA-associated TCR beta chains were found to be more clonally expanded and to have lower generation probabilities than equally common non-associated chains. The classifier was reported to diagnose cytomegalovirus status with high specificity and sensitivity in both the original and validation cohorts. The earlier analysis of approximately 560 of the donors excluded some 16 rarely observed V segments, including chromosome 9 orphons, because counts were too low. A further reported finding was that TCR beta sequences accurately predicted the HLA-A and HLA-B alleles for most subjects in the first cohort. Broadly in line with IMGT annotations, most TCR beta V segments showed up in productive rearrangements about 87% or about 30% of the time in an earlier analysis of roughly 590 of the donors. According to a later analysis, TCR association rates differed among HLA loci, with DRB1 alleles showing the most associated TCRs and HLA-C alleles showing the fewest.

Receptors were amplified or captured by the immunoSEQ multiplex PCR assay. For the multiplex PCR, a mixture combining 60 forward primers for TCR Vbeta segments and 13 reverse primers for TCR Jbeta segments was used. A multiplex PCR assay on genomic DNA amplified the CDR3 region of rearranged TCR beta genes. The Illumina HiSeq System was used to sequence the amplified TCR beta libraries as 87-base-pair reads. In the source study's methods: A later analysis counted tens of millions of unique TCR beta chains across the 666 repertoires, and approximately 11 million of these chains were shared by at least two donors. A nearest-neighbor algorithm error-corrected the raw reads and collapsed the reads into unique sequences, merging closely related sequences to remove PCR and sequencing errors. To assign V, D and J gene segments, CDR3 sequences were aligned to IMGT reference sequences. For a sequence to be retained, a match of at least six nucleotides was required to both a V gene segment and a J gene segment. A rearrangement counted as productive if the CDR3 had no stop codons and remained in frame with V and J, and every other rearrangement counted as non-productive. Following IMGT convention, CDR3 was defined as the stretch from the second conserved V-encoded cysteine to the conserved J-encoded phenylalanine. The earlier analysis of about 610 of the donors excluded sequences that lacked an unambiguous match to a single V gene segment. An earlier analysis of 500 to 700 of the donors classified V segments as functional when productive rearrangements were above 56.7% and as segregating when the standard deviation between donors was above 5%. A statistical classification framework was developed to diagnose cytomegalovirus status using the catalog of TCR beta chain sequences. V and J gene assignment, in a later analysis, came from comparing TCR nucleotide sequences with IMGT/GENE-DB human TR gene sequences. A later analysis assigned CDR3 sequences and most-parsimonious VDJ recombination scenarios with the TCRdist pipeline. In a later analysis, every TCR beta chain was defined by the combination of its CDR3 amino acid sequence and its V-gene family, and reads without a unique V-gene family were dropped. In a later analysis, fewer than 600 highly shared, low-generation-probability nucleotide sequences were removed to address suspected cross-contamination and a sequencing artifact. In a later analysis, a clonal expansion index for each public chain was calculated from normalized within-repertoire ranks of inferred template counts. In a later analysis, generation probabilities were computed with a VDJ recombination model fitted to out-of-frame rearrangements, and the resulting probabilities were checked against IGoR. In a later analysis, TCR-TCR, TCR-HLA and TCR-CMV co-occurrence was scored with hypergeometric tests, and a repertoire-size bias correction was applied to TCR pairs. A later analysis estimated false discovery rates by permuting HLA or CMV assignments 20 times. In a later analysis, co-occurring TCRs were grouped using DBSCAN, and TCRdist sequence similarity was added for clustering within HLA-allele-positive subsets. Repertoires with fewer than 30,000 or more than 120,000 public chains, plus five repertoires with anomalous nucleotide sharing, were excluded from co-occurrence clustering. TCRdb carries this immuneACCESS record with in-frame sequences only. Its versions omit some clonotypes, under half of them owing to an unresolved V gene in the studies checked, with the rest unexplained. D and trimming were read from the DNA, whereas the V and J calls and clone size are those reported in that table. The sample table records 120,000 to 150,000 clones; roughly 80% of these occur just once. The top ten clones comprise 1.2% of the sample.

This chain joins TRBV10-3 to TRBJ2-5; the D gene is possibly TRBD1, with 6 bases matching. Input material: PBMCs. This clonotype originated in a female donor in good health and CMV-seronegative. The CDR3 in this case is CAISRGQPEETQYF. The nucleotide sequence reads TGTGCCATCAGTAGGGGACAACCCGAAGAGACCCAGTACTTC.